Each of the 8 T cell receptor beta chains below was sequenced from the same sample in a study of post-analysis software for immune sequencing data. Study results and limitations: Controls showed lower frequencies than patients for roughly five TRBV segments, and TRBV5-6, TRBV5-1 and TRBV20-1 were among these.

Unique-molecular-identifier-tagged TCR beta cDNA libraries were used. TCRdb re-called the PCR reads with MiXCR, one entry per CDR3 protein. The sample carries approximately 660,000 distinct CDR3 sequences, 59% recorded once. Antigens for these TCRs are unknown. Sequencing was done on a sample of blood. These receptor sequences come from a girl under 10 years old with multiple sclerosis.

This clonotype was observed a few times. The chain uses TRBV10-2 and TRBJ2-3; 11 bases match TRBD2. Germline V gene lookup returns CDR1 WSHSY and CDR2 SAAADI. The CDR3 is 14 amino acids. After removal of 7 bases from V and 3 bases from J, the junction contained 3 bases not matched to a gene. The CDR3 region has the DNA TGCGCCAGCAATGGACTAGCGGGTACAGATACGCAGTATTTT. Translated: CASNGLAGTDTQYF.

There are a few counts of this clonotype. The rearrangement joins TRBV4-3 to TRBJ2-2, with 7 bases fitting TRBD1. CDR3 length: 17 amino acids. Germline-derived CDR1 and CDR2 are LGHNA and YSLEER. V dropped 0 bases and J dropped 7; count of bases not matched to a gene: 11. The CDR3 sequence: CASSQDRTGTAFGELFF. The CDR3 nucleotides read TGCGCCAGCAGCCAAGATAGGACCGGGACAGCCTTCGGGGAGCTGTTTTTT.

The chain is built from TRBV4-3 and TRBJ1-2, with 8 positions matching TRBD1. With V trimmed by 3 bases and J by 2 bases, 8 bases remained unmatched. CDR1 and CDR2 from the germline V gene are LGHNA and YSLEER. This CDR3 is built from 16 residues. This CDR3 reads CASSQDRTGLNYGYTF. The CDR3 region has the DNA TGCGCCAGCAGCCAGGACCGGACAGGGCTCAACTATGGCTACACCTTC.

V is TRBV3-1 and J is TRBJ2-5; no firm D call. CDR1 and CDR2 from the germline V gene are LGHDT and YNNKEL (reference sequence). This CDR3 has 13 residues. V lost 1 base to trimming and J lost 4 bases, with 7 bases between them. Here the CDR3 DNA reads TGTGCCAGCAGCCAAGTGATAGGAGAGACCCAGTACTTC. This translates into CASSQVIGETQYF.

This chain joins TRBV7-9 and TRBJ1-1; D possibly corresponds to TRBD1 (5 bases). Germline V gene sequence: CDR1 SEHNR, CDR2 FQNEAQ (reference sequence). This CDR3 region has 16 residues. Trimming took off 5 bases at V and 0 bases at J, with 16 bases between the two ends. CDR3 nucleotide sequence: TGTGCCAGCAGCCCCTCCCGGACACTCATGAACACTGAAGCTTTCTTT. Protein product: CASSPSRTLMNTEAFF. Drawing the rest from reference TRBV7-9 and TRBJ1-1, the complete variable domain is DTGVSQNPRHKITKRGQNVTFRCDPISEHNRLYWYRQTLGQGPEFLTYFQNEAQLEKSRLLSDRFSAERPKGSFSTLEIQRTEQGDSAMYLCASSPSRTLMNTEAFFGQGTRLTVV.

The DNA for the CDR3 is TGTGCCAGCAGTTTGGCAGGGGGCTTCTATGGCTACACCTTC. It yields the protein CASSLAGGFYGYTF. The chain is built from TRBV12-3 or TRBV12-4 and TRBJ1-2; 8 bases are a match to TRBD1. The V gene end was trimmed by 3 bases and the J gene end by 4 bases; junction bases not matched to a gene: 4. The length of the CDR3 is 14 residues.

Only one count was recorded for this clonotype. The chain joins TRBV10-3 to TRBJ2-1; 10 bases align to TRBD2. The germline V gene has CDR1 ENHRY and CDR2 SYGVKD. The CDR3 consists of 15 residues. Trimming cost V 3 bases and J 8 bases; bases outside gene matches: 7. In DNA form, the CDR3 reads TGTGCCATCAGTGAAATACTAGCGGGGTTCTATGAGCAGTTCTTC. This sequence encodes CAISEILAGFYEQFF.

Concerning this clonotype: A read error may account for a junction end that differs from germline. The rearrangement links TRBV2 to TRBJ2-7; TRBD1 is a possible D gene (5 bases). CDR3 length: 13 residues. CDR1 SNHLY and CDR2 FYNNEI come from the germline V gene. CDR3: CTSSIDRGYEQYF. CDR3 nucleotides: TGTACCAGCAGCATTGACAGAGGCTACGAGCAGTACTTC. The full variable domain, rest sourced from reference TRBV2 and TRBJ2-7, is EPEVTQTPSHQVTQMGQEVILRCVPISNHLYFYWYRQILGQKVEFLVSFYNNEISEKSEIFDDQFSVERPDGSNFTLKIRSTKLEDSAMYFCTSSIDRGYEQYFGPGTRLTVT.